The 17 T cell receptor beta chains below were found in one sample sequenced in a study of cytomegalovirus exposure and HLA in healthy donors (dated by TCRdb to 2015 to 2018). Library preparation employed the immunoSEQ multiplex PCR assay. The table comes from immuneACCESS by way of TCRdb, which keeps in-frame sequences with V and J called. Part of the clones is missing from these tables; in studies checked, under half for an unresolved V gene and the rest for unknown reasons. Present in this sample are approximately 220,000 clones, more than 75% of which were seen just once. The ten largest clones add up to around 2.6% of the sample. Sequenced input: PBMCs. Source of these receptors: a man younger than 30 in good health and CMV-seronegative.

The chain couples TRBV6-1 to TRBJ1-1, with a possible D match to TRBD1 (5 bases). The V end lost 8 bases, the J end lost 0 bases, and 10 bases lay between the germline ends. CDR1 MNHNS and CDR2 SASEGT come from the germline V gene. There are 13 residues in the CDR3. This chain's CDR3 is CASSGSMNTEAFF. CDR3 in DNA: TGTGCCAGCTCAGGGTCCATGAACACTGAAGCTTTCTTT.

The CDR3 DNA follows: TGTGCCAGCAGCTTCGGGAGGGAGGGCCAGGGAGATACGCAGTATTTT. Its translation is CASSFGREGQGDTQYF. V is TRBV11-3 and J is TRBJ2-3, with 8 bases that match TRBD2. Looked up from germline, CDR1 is SGHNT and CDR2 is YENEEA. The CDR3 runs to 16 residues. J gave up 5 bases and V 3 bases, and 10 bases lay outside the gene matches.

For the CDR3, the DNA is TGTGCCAGCAGTAAAACAGTGCCCTACAATGAGCAGTTCTTC. Its translation is CASSKTVPYNEQFF. The chain links TRBV27 to TRBJ2-1, with unresolved D. The CDR3 is 14 amino acids. The germline V gene has CDR1 MNHEY and CDR2 SMNVEV (reference sequence). Between the trimmed V and J ends, which lost 5 bases and 2 bases, there was a span of 10 bases.

CDR3: CASSLGWALAGYEQYF. CDR3 DNA: TGTGCCAGCAGCTTAGGTTGGGCCCTAGCGGGCTACGAGCAGTACTTC. This chain connects TRBV11-2 to TRBJ2-7; 8 bases are shared with TRBD2. Germline V lookup: CDR1 SGHAT, CDR2 FQNNGV. Unmatched junction bases numbered 8, after V lost 1 base and J lost 3 bases. The CDR3 contains 16 residues.

J is TRBJ2-7 and V is TRBV7-2; no clear D gene. V was clipped by 5 bases and J by 2 bases, with 10 bases between them. Germline CDR1 and CDR2: SGHTA and FQGNSA. CDR3 length: 13 amino acids. In DNA form, the CDR3 reads TGTGCCAGCAGCCCCTTCCTTGCCTACGAGCAGTACTTC. It encodes CASSPFLAYEQYF.

The chain uses TRBV19 and TRBJ2-7; 9 bases line up with TRBD1. Losses at the gene ends were 8 bases for V and 2 bases for J; bases not matched to a gene: 4. Germline-derived CDR1 and CDR2 are LNHDA and SQIVND (reference sequence). The CDR3 sequence is 13 residues long. CDR3 DNA: TGTGCCAGTGGGGGACAGGGCACCTACGAGCAGTACTTC. Translating gives CASGGQGTYEQYF.

The sample holds one count of this clone. This chain links TRBV5-6 with TRBJ2-2; no reliable D call. The CDR3 length is 14 residues. Trimming left V 2 bases short and J 1 base short, with 6 bases between. Germline V gene lookup returns CDR1 SGHDT and CDR2 YYEEEE. CDR3 loop: CASSFSGNTGELFF. CDR3 nucleotides: TGTGCCAGCAGCTTTTCGGGGAACACCGGGGAGCTGTTTTTT.

The genes are TRBV7-9 and TRBJ1-5; no clear D gene. CDR3 length: 14 residues. The germline V and J ends were trimmed by 2 bases and 2 bases, with 7 bases remaining between them. Germline V gives CDR1 SEHNR, CDR2 FQNEAQ (reference sequence). CDR3 bases: TGTGCCAGCAGCTTATCGGGAGGCAATCAGCCCCAGCATTTT. It is translated as CASSLSGGNQPQHF.

The chain employs TRBV2 and TRBJ2-2, with 14 bases that match TRBD2. Losses at the gene ends were 6 bases for V and 7 bases for J; bases not matched to a gene: 4. The CDR3 length is 15 residues. Looked up from germline, CDR1 is SNHLY and CDR2 is FYNNEI. The CDR3 coding sequence is TGTGCCAGCAGGGGACTAGCGGGAGATTTCGGGGAGCTGTTTTTT. It translates to CASRGLAGDFGELFF. Full variable domain (remainder filled in from reference TRBV2 and TRBJ2-2): EPEVTQTPSHQVTQMGQEVILRCVPISNHLYFYWYRQILGQKVEFLVSFYNNEISEKSEIFDDQFSVERPDGSNFTLKIRSTKLEDSAMYFCASRGLAGDFGELFFGEGSRLTVL.

The chain employs TRBV2 and TRBJ1-1; D may be TRBD1 (6 bases). The CDR3 is made up of 13 amino acids. V lost 6 bases to trimming and J lost 5 bases, with 13 bases between them. CDR1 is SNHLY, CDR2 FYNNEI, per germline. The CDR3 region is CASRADRRTEAFF. In nucleotides, the CDR3 is TGTGCCAGCAGAGCCGACAGGAGGACTGAAGCTTTCTTT.

V and J are TRBV5-6 and TRBJ1-5; tentatively, D is TRBD1 (6 bases). V was pared by 0 bases and J by 3 bases, with 10 bases between. Germline CDR1 and CDR2: SGHDT and YYEEEE. The CDR3 runs to 15 residues. CDR3 in amino acids: CASSLATGSNQPQHF. Here the CDR3 DNA reads TGTGCCAGCAGCTTGGCTACAGGGTCCAATCAGCCCCAGCATTTT.

This clone was counted a single time. The gene calls are TRBV4-1 and TRBJ2-4, with 14 positions matching TRBD2. Looked up from germline, CDR1 is MGHRA and CDR2 is YSYEKL. CDR3 length equals 17 residues. Trimming took 3 bases from V and 6 from J; bases not matched to a gene: 7. CDR3 coding DNA: TGCGCCAGCAGCCATTCAGGGACTAGCGGGAGAGTAAACATTCAGTACTTC. Amino acid sequence: CASSHSGTSGRVNIQYF.

This clone was detected only once. Other nucleotide sequences in the sample specify the same CDR3. This rearrangement joins TRBV7-9 to TRBJ2-7; possibly TRBD2 for D (6 bases). The V end lost 8 bases, the J end lost 5 bases, and 10 bases lay between the germline ends. Germline V gene data show CDR1 as SEHNR and CDR2 as FQNEAQ (reference sequence). The CDR3 spans 11 residues. CDR3 bases: TGTGCCAGCTCTTCGGGAGACGAGCAGTACTTC. Encoded protein: CASSSGDEQYF.

For this clone: One end of the junction does not line up with germline, which may come from a read error. CDR3 bases: TGTGCTAGCAGCTTTGACAGGGCGAACGAGCAGTACTTC. It codes for CASSFDRANEQYF. V gene TRBV7-7 combines with J gene TRBJ2-7; 7 bases map to TRBD1. The CDR3 is made up of 13 amino acids. CDR1 is SSHAT, CDR2 FNYEAQ, per germline (reference sequence).

This clone was detected only a few times. The chain links TRBV7-2 to TRBJ2-7; 7 bases match TRBD2. The CDR3 is 13 amino acids. V was pared by 4 bases and J by 6 bases, with 6 bases of the junction left unmatched. Germline values: CDR1 SGHTA, CDR2 FQGNSA. The CDR3 bases are TGTGCCAGCAGCTGGCGGGAGTATAGCGAGCAGTACTTC. Protein product: CASSWREYSEQYF.

The V call is TRBV10-2, the J call TRBJ2-7; TRBD2 agrees at 13 bases. The CDR3 consists of 13 residues. Trimming cost V 9 bases and J 6 bases; bases outside gene matches: 5. In germline, CDR1 is WSHSY, CDR2 SAAADI. The CDR3 DNA follows: TGCGCCAGTGGGGGACTAGCGGGAACCGAGCAGTACTTC. Its protein product is CASGGLAGTEQYF.

V gene TRBV9 combines with J gene TRBJ1-2, with 8 bases lining up with TRBD1. Germline V CDR1 and CDR2: SGDLS, YYNGEE. The V gene end was trimmed by 4 bases and the J gene end by 8 bases; junction bases not matched to a gene: 7. The CDR3 spans 13 residues. CDR3 region: CASSQMTGDGYTF. The CDR3 DNA sequence: TGTGCCAGCAGCCAGATGACAGGGGACGGCTACACCTTC.